Listed below are T cell receptor beta chains from one sample, sequenced in a study of blood T cell repertoires in COVID-19. Using immunoSEQ multiplex PCR, the repertoire was profiled, and TCRdb retains in-frame clones only, with some absent. The data show approximately 170,000 clones, around 90% seen once. Sequenced material: peripheral blood. The receptors originated from a woman older than 75 with COVID-19, enrolled during active disease. CDR3s leave out the opening cysteine and the closing phenylalanine or tryptophan. D genes are given only for firm matches. Clone size is shown for a subset of rows, as once, few, many or a class of expanded clone.

d_gene	len	j_gene	abundance	v_gene	CDR3aa
TRBD1	12	TRBJ1-4	-	TRBV4-2	ASSLGTGNEKLF
-	12	TRBJ2-1	-	TRBV24-1	ATSGNRQARTQF
TRBD1	12	TRBJ1-2	few	TRBV5-1	ASRDRQGDYGYT
-	10	TRBJ2-1	-	TRBV10-3	AISEESNEQF
-	11	TRBJ2-7	-	TRBV6-5	ASMSEQPYEQY
-	11	TRBJ1-2	-	TRBV28	ASEQGMSSGYT
-	13	TRBJ1-6	-	TRBV3-1/TRBV3-2	ASSQEPGESSPLH
-	12	TRBJ2-5	-	TRBV3-1/TRBV3-2	ASSQVRSGGTQY
-	14	TRBJ2-4	-	TRBV28	ASNPRGHLAKNIQY
-	13	TRBJ2-3	-	TRBV11-3	ASSPRGMRTDTQY
-	11	TRBJ2-5	-	TRBV2	ASIPGSGETQY
-	15	TRBJ2-5	-	TRBV12-2	ASRSQEYRERKETQY
-	13	TRBJ2-7	-	TRBV7-6	ASSGNPGKYHEQY
TRBD2	16	TRBJ2-1	-	TRBV7-3	ASSLMGLAGGPGNEQF
-	13	TRBJ2-7	-	TRBV28	ASSSTGGLTYEQY
-	11	TRBJ1-4	-	TRBV3-1/TRBV3-2	ASSRREDEKLF
-	13	TRBJ2-7	once	TRBV6-5	ASTPVSANSYEQY
-	12	TRBJ2-7	-	TRBV15	ATSRAGTSNEQY
-	14	TRBJ2-3	-	TRBV28	ASSRRVLALTDTQY
TRBD2	12	TRBJ2-2	-	TRBV5-1	ASNSNGGTGELF
TRBD1	12	TRBJ2-7	-	TRBV18	ASSGQGRGGEQY
-	12	TRBJ2-1	-	TRBV6-5	ASSYNSGFNEQF
-	11	TRBJ1-1	-	TRBV5-1	ASSLQGVGEAF
-	9	TRBJ1-1	-	TRBV14	ASSQFAEAF
TRBD1	14	TRBJ2-3	-	TRBV7-9	ASSLGGQGSTDTQY
TRBD2	15	TRBJ2-3	-	TRBV19	ASSITSGSQVGDTQY
-	11	TRBJ1-1	few	TRBV6-2/TRBV6-3	ASSYAENTEAF
TRBD1	13	TRBJ2-1	-	TRBV19	ASIASGQGANEQF
TRBD1	11	TRBJ1-1	few	TRBV10-3	AIQGAQNTEAF
-	13	TRBJ2-1	-	TRBV9	ASSVDQSQYNEQF
TRBD1	13	TRBJ2-7	-	TRBV4-1	ASSQADRAPYEQY
-	11	TRBJ1-1	-	TRBV12-3/TRBV12-4	ASKGDWSTEAF
TRBD2	16	TRBJ2-7	-	TRBV3-1/TRBV3-2	ASSLGLAGPKITYEQY
TRBD2	15	TRBJ2-1	-	TRBV6-2/TRBV6-3	ASSYSVWGLGRNEQF
TRBD1	13	TRBJ2-3	-	TRBV6-6	ASTKGDRGVDTQY
TRBD1	11	TRBJ2-2	-	TRBV20-1	SASRTGRGELF
-	15	TRBJ1-1	-	TRBV18	ASSRSGTSGLKAEAF
TRBD1	13	TRBJ1-5	-	TRBV5-6	ASSSGTGRRQPQH
TRBD1	16	TRBJ1-5	-	TRBV5-5	ASSLLAPGGTVNQPQH
-	13	TRBJ2-1	-	TRBV4-1	ASSPVPETYNEQF
TRBD1	13	TRBJ1-5	-	TRBV7-2	ASSLGQGAHQPQH
TRBD1	14	TRBJ1-1	few	TRBV5-6	ASSLRTGREDTEAF